The rows below give T cell receptor beta chains drawn from one sample of a study of Ad26.COV2.S vaccination and SARS-CoV-2 variants. Assay: immunoSEQ multiplex PCR; the TCRdb copy retains only in-frame clones and omits some. This sample has tens of thousands of clones, with 82% found just once. This specimen was peripheral blood, taken after recovery from COVID-19. The receptors stem from a human donor who had recovered from COVID-19. CDR3s include the opening cysteine and the closing phenylalanine or tryptophan. The order of the fields is clone size, V gene, D gene, CDR3 length, J gene, CDR3 protein, CDR3 DNA. The D gene is left open where the match is weak. Clone sizes are given selectively: once, few, many, or a class where the clone is expanded.

clone_size: NA; v_call: TRBV7-9; d_call: NA; cdr3_length: 18; j_call: TRBJ1-2; cdr3_aa: CASSPISAVRPLWYGYTF; cdr3_nt: TGTGCCAGCAGCCCGATTTCGGCAGTACGACCTCTTTGGTATGGCTACACCTTC
clone_size: NA; v_call: TRBV10-1; d_call: TRBD2; cdr3_length: 14; j_call: TRBJ2-3; cdr3_aa: CASSYGLATDTQYF; cdr3_nt: TGCGCCAGCAGCTACGGACTAGCGACAGATACGCAGTATTTT
clone_size: once; v_call: TRBV4-1; d_call: TRBD1; cdr3_length: 18; j_call: TRBJ1-2; cdr3_aa: CASSQVGQGAGLNYGYTF; cdr3_nt: TGCGCCAGCAGCCAAGTCGGACAGGGGGCTGGTTTAAACTATGGCTACACCTTC
clone_size: once; v_call: TRBV5-5; d_call: TRBD1; cdr3_length: 13; j_call: TRBJ1-1; cdr3_aa: CASSPDRATEAFF; cdr3_nt: TGTGCCAGCAGTCCTGACAGGGCCACTGAAGCTTTCTTT
clone_size: once; v_call: TRBV7-3; d_call: TRBD1; cdr3_length: 14; j_call: TRBJ1-6; cdr3_aa: CASSGDRGNSPLHF; cdr3_nt: TGTGCCAGCAGCGGGGACAGGGGTAATTCACCCCTCCACTTT
clone_size: NA; v_call: TRBV6-1; d_call: NA; cdr3_length: 14; j_call: TRBJ2-5; cdr3_aa: CASSEAPGQETQYF; cdr3_nt: TGTGCCAGCAGTGAAGCCCCGGGGCAAGAGACCCAGTACTTC
clone_size: few; v_call: TRBV5-1; d_call: NA; cdr3_length: 16; j_call: TRBJ2-1; cdr3_aa: CASSLEAETSYNEQFF; cdr3_nt: TGCGCCAGCAGCTTGGAGGCGGAAACCTCCTACAATGAGCAGTTCTTC
clone_size: NA; v_call: TRBV19; d_call: NA; cdr3_length: 14; j_call: TRBJ2-7; cdr3_aa: CASSIPGSNREQYF; cdr3_nt: TGTGCCAGTAGTATCCCAGGGAGTAATCGCGAGCAGTACTTC
clone_size: NA; v_call: TRBV6-5; d_call: TRBD2; cdr3_length: 16; j_call: TRBJ2-5; cdr3_aa: CASSYSGLAASETQYF; cdr3_nt: TGTGCCAGCAGTTACTCGGGACTAGCGGCCTCAGAGACCCAGTACTTC
clone_size: NA; v_call: TRBV20-1; d_call: NA; cdr3_length: 12; j_call: TRBJ2-7; cdr3_aa: CSASPTSYEQYF; cdr3_nt: TGCAGTGCTAGTCCTACCTCCTACGAGCAGTACTTC
clone_size: NA; v_call: TRBV7-8; d_call: TRBD2; cdr3_length: 16; j_call: TRBJ2-3; cdr3_aa: CASSLVGGSGTDTQYF; cdr3_nt: TGTGCCAGCAGCTTAGTGGGCGGGAGCGGGACAGATACGCAGTATTTT
clone_size: NA; v_call: TRBV7-6; d_call: NA; cdr3_length: 15; j_call: TRBJ2-6; cdr3_aa: CASSSDGSGANVLTF; cdr3_nt: TGTGCCAGCAGTTCGGACGGCTCTGGGGCCAACGTCCTGACTTTC
clone_size: NA; v_call: TRBV11-3; d_call: NA; cdr3_length: 15; j_call: TRBJ1-3; cdr3_aa: CASSLSPGPGNTIYF; cdr3_nt: TGTGCCAGCAGCTTGTCACCTGGACCTGGAAACACCATATATTTT
clone_size: NA; v_call: TRBV7-9; d_call: NA; cdr3_length: 14; j_call: TRBJ2-1; cdr3_aa: CASSLISRDNEQFF; cdr3_nt: TGTGCCAGCAGCTTAATTAGCCGGGACAATGAGCAGTTCTTC
clone_size: NA; v_call: TRBV11-2; d_call: NA; cdr3_length: 13; j_call: TRBJ1-5; cdr3_aa: CASSASPNQPQHF; cdr3_nt: TGTGCCAGCAGCGCCAGCCCCAATCAGCCCCAGCATTTT
clone_size: NA; v_call: TRBV7-9; d_call: NA; cdr3_length: 13; j_call: TRBJ2-7; cdr3_aa: CASSLAEGGEQYF; cdr3_nt: TGTGCCAGCAGCTTAGCCGAGGGTGGCGAGCAGTACTTC
clone_size: once; v_call: TRBV12-3/TRBV12-4; d_call: TRBD2; cdr3_length: 13; j_call: TRBJ2-7; cdr3_aa: CASSFGTTAEQYF; cdr3_nt: TGTGCCAGCAGTTTCGGGACTACAGCCGAGCAGTACTTC
clone_size: NA; v_call: TRBV28; d_call: TRBD1; cdr3_length: 14; j_call: TRBJ2-7; cdr3_aa: CASSPTGDNYEQYF; cdr3_nt: TGTGCCAGCAGTCCGACAGGGGATAACTACGAGCAGTACTTC
clone_size: NA; v_call: TRBV25-1; d_call: NA; cdr3_length: 14; j_call: TRBJ1-5; cdr3_aa: CASSGQDFNQPQHF; cdr3_nt: TGTGCCAGCAGTGGTCAGGATTTCAATCAGCCCCAGCATTTT
clone_size: NA; v_call: TRBV5-6; d_call: NA; cdr3_length: 15; j_call: TRBJ1-4; cdr3_aa: CASSPGTSTNEKLFF; cdr3_nt: TGTGCCAGCAGCCCGGGGACCTCAACTAATGAAAAACTGTTTTTT
clone_size: NA; v_call: TRBV24-1; d_call: NA; cdr3_length: 15; j_call: TRBJ2-1; cdr3_aa: CATSESGTLDNEQFF; cdr3_nt: TGTGCCACCAGTGAGTCCGGGACACTAGACAATGAGCAGTTCTTC
clone_size: NA; v_call: TRBV6-2/TRBV6-3; d_call: NA; cdr3_length: 15; j_call: TRBJ1-5; cdr3_aa: CASSYFGRYNQPQHF; cdr3_nt: TGTGCCAGCAGTTACTTCGGACGGTACAATCAGCCCCAGCATTTT
clone_size: NA; v_call: TRBV6-5; d_call: NA; cdr3_length: 12; j_call: TRBJ2-1; cdr3_aa: CASKIGNNEQFF; cdr3_nt: TGTGCCAGCAAAATTGGGAACAATGAGCAGTTCTTC
clone_size: NA; v_call: TRBV28; d_call: NA; cdr3_length: 16; j_call: TRBJ2-2; cdr3_aa: CASSFALGGNTGELFF; cdr3_nt: TGTGCCAGCAGTTTTGCGCTAGGAGGGAACACCGGGGAGCTGTTTTTT
clone_size: NA; v_call: TRBV28; d_call: TRBD1; cdr3_length: 17; j_call: TRBJ2-3; cdr3_aa: CASRRFLRRDRADTQYF; cdr3_nt: TGTGCCAGCAGACGATTTCTGAGGAGGGACAGGGCAGATACGCAGTATTTT
clone_size: NA; v_call: TRBV27; d_call: NA; cdr3_length: 13; j_call: TRBJ2-7; cdr3_aa: CATRVGAGYEQYF; cdr3_nt: TGTGCCACCCGAGTGGGGGCGGGCTACGAGCAGTACTTC
clone_size: few; v_call: TRBV19; d_call: NA; cdr3_length: 16; j_call: TRBJ2-7; cdr3_aa: CASSMFSQDNSYEQYF; cdr3_nt: TGTGCCAGTAGTATGTTCAGCCAAGATAACTCCTACGAGCAGTACTTC
clone_size: NA; v_call: TRBV12-3/TRBV12-4; d_call: NA; cdr3_length: 13; j_call: TRBJ1-4; cdr3_aa: CASSLRSNEKLFF; cdr3_nt: TGTGCCAGCAGTTTGCGCTCTAATGAAAAACTGTTTTTT
clone_size: NA; v_call: TRBV7-3; d_call: NA; cdr3_length: 14; j_call: TRBJ2-3; cdr3_aa: CASSLTPGPDTQYF; cdr3_nt: TGTGCCAGCAGCTTAACCCCAGGACCAGATACGCAGTATTTT
clone_size: NA; v_call: TRBV11-2; d_call: TRBD1; cdr3_length: 18; j_call: TRBJ1-1; cdr3_aa: CASSLGQVLNWMNTEAFF; cdr3_nt: TGTGCCAGCAGCTTGGGACAGGTTCTCAATTGGATGAACACTGAAGCTTTCTTT
clone_size: once; v_call: TRBV7-2; d_call: TRBD1; cdr3_length: 15; j_call: TRBJ1-2; cdr3_aa: CASSFHPGQGAGYTF; cdr3_nt: TGTGCCAGCAGCTTCCATCCGGGACAGGGTGCTGGCTACACCTTC
clone_size: NA; v_call: TRBV19; d_call: NA; cdr3_length: 15; j_call: TRBJ1-3; cdr3_aa: CASSIVSLRRNTIYF; cdr3_nt: TGTGCCAGTAGTATAGTATCACTCCGGAGGAACACCATATATTTT
clone_size: NA; v_call: TRBV19; d_call: NA; cdr3_length: 15; j_call: TRBJ2-1; cdr3_aa: CASSIGPSSYNEQFF; cdr3_nt: TGTGCCAGTAGTATTGGTCCGAGCTCCTACAATGAGCAGTTCTTC
clone_size: NA; v_call: TRBV28; d_call: NA; cdr3_length: 11; j_call: TRBJ1-1; cdr3_aa: CADPRVPEAFF; cdr3_nt: TGTGCCGACCCGCGGGTCCCTGAAGCTTTCTTT
clone_size: NA; v_call: TRBV5-8; d_call: NA; cdr3_length: 14; j_call: TRBJ2-3; cdr3_aa: CASSLGGWVDTQYF; cdr3_nt: TGTGCCAGCAGCTTGGGGGGCTGGGTAGATACGCAGTATTTT
clone_size: NA; v_call: TRBV19; d_call: TRBD2; cdr3_length: 15; j_call: TRBJ2-5; cdr3_aa: CASSLGLADQETQYF; cdr3_nt: TGTGCCAGTAGTTTAGGACTAGCGGATCAAGAGACCCAGTACTTC
clone_size: NA; v_call: TRBV10-3; d_call: TRBD2; cdr3_length: 17; j_call: TRBJ2-1; cdr3_aa: CAISDDGTSGRYNEQFF; cdr3_nt: TGTGCCATCAGTGATGACGGGACTAGCGGGAGGTACAATGAGCAGTTCTTC
clone_size: NA; v_call: TRBV28; d_call: TRBD2; cdr3_length: 14; j_call: TRBJ2-7; cdr3_aa: CASSYPGGVYEQYF; cdr3_nt: TGTGCCAGCAGCTACCCGGGGGGAGTCTACGAGCAGTACTTC
clone_size: NA; v_call: TRBV7-6; d_call: NA; cdr3_length: 16; j_call: TRBJ1-1; cdr3_aa: CASSPGFTFMNTEAFF; cdr3_nt: TGTGCCAGCAGCCCGGGGTTCACTTTCATGAACACTGAAGCTTTCTTT
clone_size: NA; v_call: TRBV6-5; d_call: NA; cdr3_length: 13; j_call: TRBJ2-3; cdr3_aa: CASQERVLDTQYF; cdr3_nt: TGTGCCAGCCAAGAAAGAGTCTTGGATACGCAGTATTTT
clone_size: once; v_call: TRBV24-1; d_call: TRBD2; cdr3_length: 16; j_call: TRBJ2-4; cdr3_aa: CATSDRTSGAKNIQYF; cdr3_nt: TGTGCCACCAGTGACCGGACTAGCGGGGCCAAAAACATTCAGTACTTC
clone_size: NA; v_call: TRBV29-1; d_call: NA; cdr3_length: 13; j_call: TRBJ2-7; cdr3_aa: CSVDGRAQGGQYF; cdr3_nt: TGCAGCGTTGATGGCAGGGCCCAAGGCGGGCAGTACTTC
clone_size: few; v_call: TRBV7-9; d_call: TRBD2; cdr3_length: 17; j_call: TRBJ2-7; cdr3_aa: CASSFRDGGDGPYEQYF; cdr3_nt: TGTGCCAGCAGCTTTCGGGATGGGGGGGACGGTCCCTACGAGCAGTACTTC
clone_size: NA; v_call: TRBV28; d_call: NA; cdr3_length: 13; j_call: TRBJ1-2; cdr3_aa: CASSPGLIYGYTF; cdr3_nt: TGTGCCAGCAGTCCGGGACTGATCTATGGCTACACCTTC
clone_size: NA; v_call: TRBV4-1; d_call: TRBD1; cdr3_length: 14; j_call: TRBJ1-2; cdr3_aa: CASSQNRGHYGYTF; cdr3_nt: TGCGCCAGCAGCCAGAACAGGGGGCACTATGGCTACACCTTC
clone_size: NA; v_call: TRBV11-2; d_call: NA; cdr3_length: 13; j_call: TRBJ2-5; cdr3_aa: CASSSAYQETQYF; cdr3_nt: TGTGCCAGCAGCAGCGCCTACCAAGAGACCCAGTACTTC
clone_size: NA; v_call: TRBV5-6; d_call: NA; cdr3_length: 17; j_call: TRBJ2-7; cdr3_aa: CASRSTDQGFQAYEQYF; cdr3_nt: TGTGCCAGCAGGAGCACAGATCAGGGCTTTCAAGCCTACGAGCAGTACTTC
clone_size: NA; v_call: TRBV29-1; d_call: TRBD1; cdr3_length: 17; j_call: TRBJ2-7; cdr3_aa: CSVEVWRKDRRSYEQYF; cdr3_nt: TGCAGCGTTGAAGTGTGGAGAAAGGACAGGAGGTCCTACGAGCAGTACTTC
clone_size: few; v_call: TRBV6-5; d_call: NA; cdr3_length: 10; j_call: TRBJ2-7; cdr3_aa: CASGWVEQYF; cdr3_nt: TGTGCCAGCGGTTGGGTCGAGCAGTACTTC
clone_size: NA; v_call: TRBV6-2/TRBV6-3; d_call: TRBD1; cdr3_length: 15; j_call: TRBJ2-7; cdr3_aa: CASSAGTGEAYEQYF; cdr3_nt: TGTGCCAGCAGCGCCGGGACAGGGGAGGCCTACGAGCAGTACTTC
clone_size: NA; v_call: TRBV7-6; d_call: NA; cdr3_length: 13; j_call: TRBJ2-7; cdr3_aa: CASSSEVAYEQYF; cdr3_nt: TGTGCCAGCAGCTCGGAAGTAGCTTACGAGCAGTACTTC
clone_size: NA; v_call: TRBV28; d_call: TRBD1; cdr3_length: 17; j_call: TRBJ1-2; cdr3_aa: CASSLSGTVKILYGYTF; cdr3_nt: TGTGCCAGCAGTCTTTCCGGGACAGTCAAGATTCTCTATGGCTACACCTTC
clone_size: NA; v_call: TRBV12-5; d_call: NA; cdr3_length: 13; j_call: TRBJ1-5; cdr3_aa: CASGWALGGPQHF; cdr3_nt: TGTGCTAGTGGTTGGGCCCTAGGAGGACCCCAGCATTTT
clone_size: NA; v_call: TRBV7-2; d_call: NA; cdr3_length: 12; j_call: TRBJ2-7; cdr3_aa: CASSLSGYEQYF; cdr3_nt: TGTGCCAGCAGCTTAAGCGGGTACGAGCAGTACTTC
clone_size: NA; v_call: TRBV20-1; d_call: TRBD2; cdr3_length: 16; j_call: TRBJ2-5; cdr3_aa: CSASIAGGQMKETQYF; cdr3_nt: TGCAGTGCTAGTATAGCGGGAGGGCAGATGAAAGAGACCCAGTACTTC